Listed below are T cell receptor beta chains from one sample, sequenced in a study of blood T cell repertoires in COVID-19. Profiled with immunoSEQ multiplex PCR; TCRdb holds only in-frame clones, not every one. The top ten clones hold 8.3% of a sample with 150,000 to 190,000 clones, more than 75% of them seen once. Sequencing used peripheral blood. The receptors were sampled from a woman aged 55-70 years with COVID-19, enrolled during active disease. CDR3s include the opening cysteine and the closing phenylalanine or tryptophan. A D gene is named only where the DNA matches it firmly. Not all rows give a size; the values are once, few, many and, for expanded clones, a class.

cdr3_length: 14
d_call: TRBD2
j_call: TRBJ2-1
v_call: TRBV9
clone_size: NA
cdr3_aa: CASSSASGRAEQFF
cdr3_nt: TGTGCCAGCAGCTCAGCTAGCGGGAGAGCTGAGCAGTTCTTC

cdr3_length: 15
d_call: TRBD1
j_call: TRBJ1-5
v_call: TRBV6-2/TRBV6-3
clone_size: once
cdr3_aa: CASSYGPGGGQPQHF
cdr3_nt: TGTGCCAGCAGTTACGGGCCAGGGGGAGGTCAGCCCCAGCATTTT

cdr3_length: 18
d_call: TRBD1
j_call: TRBJ2-3
v_call: TRBV5-1
clone_size: few
cdr3_aa: CASRVKDRAGLSTDTQYF
cdr3_nt: TGCGCCAGCAGGGTCAAGGACAGGGCCGGGTTATCCACAGATACGCAGTATTTT

cdr3_length: 16
d_call: NA
j_call: TRBJ1-2
v_call: TRBV4-2
clone_size: NA
cdr3_aa: CASSQDLSGSPSGYTF
cdr3_nt: TGTGCCAGCAGCCAAGATCTGTCAGGGTCTCCTTCAGGCTACACCTTC

cdr3_length: 12
d_call: NA
j_call: TRBJ2-1
v_call: TRBV6-6
clone_size: NA
cdr3_aa: CASSPSGNEQFF
cdr3_nt: TGTGCCAGCAGTCCGTCGGGTAATGAGCAGTTCTTC

cdr3_length: 16
d_call: TRBD1
j_call: TRBJ1-2
v_call: TRBV2
clone_size: once
cdr3_aa: CASSWKKGQGSYGYTF
cdr3_nt: TGTGCCAGCAGCTGGAAAAAGGGACAGGGGAGCTATGGCTACACCTTC

cdr3_length: 16
d_call: NA
j_call: TRBJ1-1
v_call: TRBV7-9
clone_size: NA
cdr3_aa: CASSSNLWDMNTEAFF
cdr3_nt: TGTGCCAGCAGCTCCAACCTATGGGACATGAACACTGAAGCTTTCTTT

cdr3_length: 13
d_call: NA
j_call: TRBJ1-5
v_call: TRBV19
clone_size: NA
cdr3_aa: CASLGQSNQPQHF
cdr3_nt: TGTGCCAGCCTTGGACAGTCCAATCAGCCTCAGCATTTT

cdr3_length: 13
d_call: NA
j_call: TRBJ1-1
v_call: TRBV2
clone_size: NA
cdr3_aa: CASSDGHNTEAFF
cdr3_nt: TGTGCCAGCAGTGACGGTCACAACACTGAAGCTTTCTTT

cdr3_length: 14
d_call: TRBD1
j_call: TRBJ2-5
v_call: TRBV4-2
clone_size: once
cdr3_aa: CASSHGQGPETQYF
cdr3_nt: TGTGCCAGCAGCCACGGACAGGGCCCAGAGACCCAGTACTTC

cdr3_length: 15
d_call: NA
j_call: TRBJ1-1
v_call: TRBV2
clone_size: NA
cdr3_aa: CASRKGTVLNTEAFF
cdr3_nt: TGTGCCAGCCGAAAAGGTACAGTACTTAACACTGAAGCTTTCTTT

cdr3_length: 15
d_call: NA
j_call: TRBJ2-2
v_call: TRBV24-1
clone_size: once
cdr3_aa: CATSAPGRESGELFF
cdr3_nt: TGTGCCACCAGTGCGCCAGGCCGGGAGTCGGGGGAGCTGTTTTTT

cdr3_length: 16
d_call: NA
j_call: TRBJ1-1
v_call: TRBV27
clone_size: NA
cdr3_aa: CASERWGLRDGTEAFF
cdr3_nt: TGTGCCAGCGAGCGTTGGGGGCTCCGGGACGGCACTGAAGCTTTCTTT

cdr3_length: 18
d_call: NA
j_call: TRBJ1-1
v_call: TRBV9
clone_size: NA
cdr3_aa: CPSRVGGGQGLMNTEAFF
cdr3_nt: TGCCCCAGCCGCGTCGGGGGGGGCCAGGGGCTCATGAACACTGAAGCTTTCTTT

cdr3_length: 17
d_call: TRBD1
j_call: TRBJ1-3
v_call: TRBV9
clone_size: NA
cdr3_aa: CASSFGDRESSGNTIYF
cdr3_nt: TGTGCCAGCAGCTTTGGGGACAGGGAAAGCTCTGGAAACACCATATATTTT

cdr3_length: 15
d_call: TRBD1
j_call: TRBJ1-4
v_call: TRBV7-8
clone_size: NA
cdr3_aa: CASSFTQGAGEKLFF
cdr3_nt: TGTGCCAGCAGCTTTACGCAGGGGGCGGGTGAAAAACTGTTTTTT

cdr3_length: 15
d_call: NA
j_call: TRBJ2-1
v_call: TRBV10-3
clone_size: NA
cdr3_aa: CAISASSGSYNEQFF
cdr3_nt: TGTGCCATCAGTGCTTCAAGCGGATCCTACAATGAGCAGTTCTTC

cdr3_length: 15
d_call: NA
j_call: TRBJ1-1
v_call: TRBV10-3
clone_size: NA
cdr3_aa: CATQGRAGVDTEAFF
cdr3_nt: TGTGCCACGCAGGGGCGGGCAGGGGTGGACACTGAAGCTTTCTTT

cdr3_length: 16
d_call: TRBD1
j_call: TRBJ1-5
v_call: TRBV19
clone_size: NA
cdr3_aa: CASSTQGGFSNQPQHF
cdr3_nt: TGTGCCAGTAGTACACAGGGGGGTTTTAGCAATCAGCCCCAGCATTTT

cdr3_length: 16
d_call: NA
j_call: TRBJ1-5
v_call: TRBV7-9
clone_size: NA
cdr3_aa: CASSPGGAGVNQPQHF
cdr3_nt: TGTGCCAGCAGCCCCGGGGGGGCAGGGGTCAATCAGCCCCAGCATTTT

cdr3_length: 16
d_call: TRBD1
j_call: TRBJ1-2
v_call: TRBV9
clone_size: NA
cdr3_aa: CASSVVGTGGLYGYTF
cdr3_nt: TGTGCCAGCAGCGTAGTCGGGACAGGTGGGCTCTATGGCTACACCTTC

cdr3_length: 14
d_call: NA
j_call: TRBJ1-5
v_call: TRBV4-2
clone_size: NA
cdr3_aa: CASSQGQSNQPQHF
cdr3_nt: TGTGCCAGCAGCCAGGGGCAGAGCAATCAGCCCCAGCATTTT

cdr3_length: 16
d_call: NA
j_call: TRBJ2-2
v_call: TRBV7-3
clone_size: once
cdr3_aa: CASSPRTTSNTGELFF
cdr3_nt: TGTGCCAGCAGCCCTCGGACAACTTCCAACACCGGGGAGCTGTTTTTT

cdr3_length: 15
d_call: NA
j_call: TRBJ1-5
v_call: TRBV5-6
clone_size: NA
cdr3_aa: CASSFRQLSNQPQHF
cdr3_nt: TGTGCCAGCAGCTTCCGACAACTTAGCAATCAGCCCCAGCATTTT

cdr3_length: 12
d_call: NA
j_call: TRBJ1-2
v_call: TRBV15
clone_size: NA
cdr3_aa: CATSRGGNGYTF
cdr3_nt: TGTGCCACCAGCAGGGGCGGGAATGGCTACACCTTC

cdr3_length: 14
d_call: TRBD1
j_call: TRBJ1-4
v_call: TRBV23-1
clone_size: once
cdr3_aa: CASSQSQGEEKLFF
cdr3_nt: TGCGCCAGCAGTCAATCTCAGGGGGAGGAAAAACTGTTTTTT

cdr3_length: 16
d_call: NA
j_call: TRBJ2-6
v_call: TRBV11-2
clone_size: few
cdr3_aa: CASSLITNSGANVLTF
cdr3_nt: TGTGCCAGCAGCTTAATAACAAACTCTGGGGCCAACGTCCTGACTTTC

cdr3_length: 14
d_call: NA
j_call: TRBJ1-6
v_call: TRBV27
clone_size: few
cdr3_aa: CASSLVRGNSPLHF
cdr3_nt: TGTGCCAGCAGTTTAGTTCGGGGAAATTCACCCCTCCACTTT

cdr3_length: 15
d_call: NA
j_call: TRBJ1-5
v_call: TRBV9
clone_size: NA
cdr3_aa: CASSYRGGRDQPQHF
cdr3_nt: TGTGCCAGCAGTTACAGAGGAGGGAGGGATCAGCCCCAGCATTTT

cdr3_length: 14
d_call: TRBD1
j_call: TRBJ1-2
v_call: TRBV29-1
clone_size: NA
cdr3_aa: CSVRDSKLNYGYTF
cdr3_nt: TGCAGCGTGCGGGACAGTAAACTAAACTATGGCTACACCTTC

cdr3_length: 13
d_call: TRBD1
j_call: TRBJ1-2
v_call: TRBV7-8
clone_size: NA
cdr3_aa: CASSHGTGYGYTF
cdr3_nt: TGTGCCAGCAGCCACGGGACAGGCTATGGCTACACCTTC

cdr3_length: 13
d_call: TRBD1
j_call: TRBJ1-2
v_call: TRBV12-3/TRBV12-4
clone_size: NA
cdr3_aa: CASRPGTAYGYTF
cdr3_nt: TGTGCCAGCAGACCCGGGACAGCCTATGGCTACACCTTC

cdr3_length: 14
d_call: NA
j_call: TRBJ1-6
v_call: TRBV18
clone_size: few
cdr3_aa: CASSPGTEASPLHF
cdr3_nt: TGTGCCAGCTCACCAGGCACAGAAGCTTCACCCCTCCACTTT

cdr3_length: 12
d_call: NA
j_call: TRBJ1-2
v_call: TRBV7-3
clone_size: once
cdr3_aa: CASSLSGDGYTF
cdr3_nt: TGTGCCAGCAGCTTATCAGGGGACGGCTACACCTTC

cdr3_length: 15
d_call: TRBD1
j_call: TRBJ1-5
v_call: TRBV2
clone_size: NA
cdr3_aa: CASREYGDRFQPQHF
cdr3_nt: TGTGCCAGCAGGGAATATGGGGACAGGTTTCAGCCCCAGCATTTT

cdr3_length: 14
d_call: NA
j_call: TRBJ2-6
v_call: TRBV6-5
clone_size: many
cdr3_aa: CASRYTIGANVLTF
cdr3_nt: TGTGCCAGCAGATACACTATTGGGGCCAACGTCCTGACTTTC

cdr3_length: 15
d_call: TRBD2
j_call: TRBJ2-2
v_call: TRBV10-2
clone_size: NA
cdr3_aa: CASSEFVAGAGELFF
cdr3_nt: TGCGCCAGCAGTGAGTTCGTAGCGGGAGCCGGGGAGCTGTTTTTT

cdr3_length: 14
d_call: TRBD1
j_call: TRBJ1-2
v_call: TRBV5-8
clone_size: NA
cdr3_aa: CASSPGQGRYGYTF
cdr3_nt: TGTGCCAGCAGCCCGGGACAGGGCCGGTATGGCTACACCTTC

cdr3_length: 13
d_call: TRBD2
j_call: TRBJ2-3
v_call: TRBV25-1
clone_size: NA
cdr3_aa: CASNSGGTDTQYF
cdr3_nt: TGTGCCAGTAATAGCGGGGGCACAGATACGCAGTATTTT

cdr3_length: 18
d_call: NA
j_call: TRBJ1-2
v_call: TRBV6-6
clone_size: NA
cdr3_aa: CASSQLRKWRVGNYGYTF
cdr3_nt: TGTGCCAGCAGTCAACTGCGAAAGTGGCGGGTCGGAAACTATGGCTACACCTTC

cdr3_length: 14
d_call: NA
j_call: TRBJ1-2
v_call: TRBV14
clone_size: NA
cdr3_aa: CASSQDTKSYGYTF
cdr3_nt: TGTGCCAGCAGCCAAGATACAAAATCCTATGGCTACACCTTC

cdr3_length: 15
d_call: NA
j_call: TRBJ2-2
v_call: TRBV7-6
clone_size: NA
cdr3_aa: CASSFGQFNTGELFF
cdr3_nt: TGTGCCAGCAGCTTTGGGCAGTTTAACACCGGGGAGCTGTTTTTT

cdr3_length: 13
d_call: NA
j_call: TRBJ1-1
v_call: TRBV18
clone_size: NA
cdr3_aa: CASSPPSITEAFF
cdr3_nt: TGTGCCAGCTCACCACCGAGTATCACTGAAGCTTTCTTT

cdr3_length: 15
d_call: TRBD2
j_call: TRBJ2-3
v_call: TRBV18
clone_size: NA
cdr3_aa: CASSPGLASTDTQYF
cdr3_nt: TGTGCCAGCTCACCGGGACTAGCGAGCACAGATACGCAGTATTTT

cdr3_length: 14
d_call: NA
j_call: TRBJ2-2
v_call: TRBV7-9
clone_size: NA
cdr3_aa: CASSFRVSTGELFF
cdr3_nt: TGTGCCAGCAGCTTCAGGGTTAGCACCGGGGAGCTGTTTTTT

cdr3_length: 16
d_call: NA
j_call: TRBJ1-3
v_call: TRBV19
clone_size: NA
cdr3_aa: CATNDGRGSSGNTIYF
cdr3_nt: TGTGCCACCAACGACGGGAGGGGGAGCTCTGGAAACACCATATATTTT

cdr3_length: 15
d_call: TRBD1
j_call: TRBJ1-2
v_call: TRBV18
clone_size: NA
cdr3_aa: CASLPGGRMNYGYTF
cdr3_nt: TGTGCCAGCTTGCCAGGGGGACGGATGAACTATGGCTACACCTTC

cdr3_length: 15
d_call: TRBD2
j_call: TRBJ2-5
v_call: TRBV5-1
clone_size: NA
cdr3_aa: CASSPSGRALETQYF
cdr3_nt: TGCGCCAGCAGTCCTAGCGGGAGGGCCTTGGAGACCCAGTACTTC

cdr3_length: 12
d_call: NA
j_call: TRBJ1-5
v_call: TRBV3-1/TRBV3-2
clone_size: NA
cdr3_aa: CASSQRDQPQHF
cdr3_nt: TGTGCCAGCAGCCAACGTGATCAGCCCCAGCATTTT

cdr3_length: 17
d_call: NA
j_call: TRBJ1-5
v_call: TRBV5-1
clone_size: NA
cdr3_aa: CASSFTGREYSNQPQHF
cdr3_nt: TGCGCCAGCAGCTTTACAGGAAGGGAATATAGCAATCAGCCCCAGCATTTT

cdr3_length: 18
d_call: NA
j_call: TRBJ2-1
v_call: TRBV25-1
clone_size: NA
cdr3_aa: CASSDQRVRLSSYNEQFF
cdr3_nt: TGTGCCAGCAGTGACCAACGGGTTCGACTGAGCTCCTACAATGAGCAGTTCTTC

cdr3_length: 15
d_call: TRBD1
j_call: TRBJ1-1
v_call: TRBV5-5
clone_size: NA
cdr3_aa: CASSPIPNRDREAFF
cdr3_nt: TGTGCCAGCAGCCCAATACCGAACCGGGACAGAGAAGCTTTCTTT

cdr3_length: 16
d_call: TRBD1
j_call: TRBJ1-2
v_call: TRBV19
clone_size: NA
cdr3_aa: CASTPRPGTGNYGYTF
cdr3_nt: TGTGCCAGTACTCCCCGGCCCGGGACAGGGAACTATGGCTACACCTTC

cdr3_length: 13
d_call: TRBD1
j_call: TRBJ1-2
v_call: TRBV27
clone_size: NA
cdr3_aa: CASSLGQAYGYTF
cdr3_nt: TGTGCCAGCAGTTTGGGACAGGCCTATGGCTACACCTTC

cdr3_length: 14
d_call: TRBD1
j_call: TRBJ2-3
v_call: TRBV6-5
clone_size: few
cdr3_aa: CASTTGQGSDTQYF
cdr3_nt: TGTGCCAGCACCACGGGACAGGGGTCGGATACGCAGTATTTT

cdr3_length: 14
d_call: TRBD1
j_call: TRBJ2-7
v_call: TRBV6-5
clone_size: NA
cdr3_aa: CASSPDRGGGEQYF
cdr3_nt: TGTGCCAGCAGTCCCGACAGGGGTGGCGGCGAGCAGTACTTC

cdr3_length: 17
d_call: TRBD1
j_call: TRBJ1-2
v_call: TRBV18
clone_size: NA
cdr3_aa: CASSPPRTGTLQYGYTF
cdr3_nt: TGTGCCAGCTCACCACCAAGGACAGGGACCCTACAATATGGCTACACCTTC

cdr3_length: 13
d_call: TRBD2
j_call: TRBJ2-2
v_call: TRBV3-1/TRBV3-2
clone_size: NA
cdr3_aa: CASSRLATGELFF
cdr3_nt: TGTGCCAGCAGCCGACTAGCTACCGGGGAGCTGTTTTTT

cdr3_length: 17
d_call: TRBD1
j_call: TRBJ1-1
v_call: TRBV11-2
clone_size: NA
cdr3_aa: CASSTYRGRGMNTEAFF
cdr3_nt: TGTGCCAGCAGCACATACAGGGGGCGAGGCATGAACACTGAAGCTTTCTTT

cdr3_length: 17
d_call: TRBD1
j_call: TRBJ2-2
v_call: TRBV9
clone_size: NA
cdr3_aa: CASSVVLTGAYTGELFF
cdr3_nt: TGTGCCAGCAGCGTAGTTTTAACAGGGGCCTACACCGGGGAGCTGTTTTTT